This T cell receptor (beta chain) was documented in a study of cytomegalovirus exposure and HLA in healthy donors. Study-wide results and caveats: About 87% or about 30% of the time was how often most TCR beta V segments were productive, according to an earlier analysis. Association of 16,951 TCR beta sequences with HLA alleles was found at 0.05 false discovery rate in a later analysis.

As for this clone: No antigen is known for it.

Germline V lookup: CDR1 MGHRA, CDR2 YSYEKL. The CDR3 runs to 18 residues. Losses at the gene ends were 4 bases for V and 6 bases for J; bases not matched to a gene: 12. Healthy bone marrow donors made up the cohort. Likely unrecorded immune exposures existed in these nominally healthy donors. Amplification used 60 Vbeta primers and 13 Jbeta primers. The assay was immunoSEQ multiplex PCR, and TCRdb's table has in-frame clones only and misses some. The sample has 110,000 or so clones, approximately 83% seen once. This sequence joins TRBV4-1 and TRBJ2-4; 13 nucleotides agree with TRBD2. What was sequenced was PBMCs. The sequence came from a woman between 18 and 30 years old in good health and CMV-seronegative. The CDR3 is CASSRTSGSVGEGNIQYF. DNA for the CDR3: TGCGCCAGCAGCCGGACTAGCGGGAGCGTTGGGGAGGGAAACATTCAGTACTTC.